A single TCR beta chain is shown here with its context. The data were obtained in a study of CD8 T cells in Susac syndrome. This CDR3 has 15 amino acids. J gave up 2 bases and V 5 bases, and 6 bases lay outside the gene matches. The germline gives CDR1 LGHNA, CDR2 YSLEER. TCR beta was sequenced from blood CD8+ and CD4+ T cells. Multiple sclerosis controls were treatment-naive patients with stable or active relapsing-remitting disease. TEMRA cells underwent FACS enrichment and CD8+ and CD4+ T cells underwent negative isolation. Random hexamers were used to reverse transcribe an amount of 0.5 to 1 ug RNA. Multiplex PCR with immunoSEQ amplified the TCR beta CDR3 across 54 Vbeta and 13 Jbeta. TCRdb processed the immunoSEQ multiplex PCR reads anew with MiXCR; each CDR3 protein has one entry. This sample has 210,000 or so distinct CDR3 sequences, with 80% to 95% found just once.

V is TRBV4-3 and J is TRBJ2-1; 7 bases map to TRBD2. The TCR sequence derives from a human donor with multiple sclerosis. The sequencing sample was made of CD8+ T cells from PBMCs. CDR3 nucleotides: TGCGCCAGCAGCTCTCAAAGCGGGACCTACAATGAGCAGTTCTTC. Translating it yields CASSSQSGTYNEQFF.